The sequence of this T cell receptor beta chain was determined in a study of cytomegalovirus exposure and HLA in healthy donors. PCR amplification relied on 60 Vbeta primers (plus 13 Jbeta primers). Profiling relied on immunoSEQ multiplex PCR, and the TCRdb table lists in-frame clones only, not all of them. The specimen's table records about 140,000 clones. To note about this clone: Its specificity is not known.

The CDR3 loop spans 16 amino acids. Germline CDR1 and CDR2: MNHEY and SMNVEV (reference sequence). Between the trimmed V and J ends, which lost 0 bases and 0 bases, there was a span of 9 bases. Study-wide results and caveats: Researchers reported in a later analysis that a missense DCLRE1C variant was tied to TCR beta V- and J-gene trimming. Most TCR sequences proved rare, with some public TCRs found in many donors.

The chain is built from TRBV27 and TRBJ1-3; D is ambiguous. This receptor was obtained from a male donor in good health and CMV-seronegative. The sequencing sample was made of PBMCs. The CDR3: CASSLSRPVSGNTIYF. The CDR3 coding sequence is TGTGCCAGCAGTTTATCGAGGCCAGTCTCTGGAAACACCATATATTTT.